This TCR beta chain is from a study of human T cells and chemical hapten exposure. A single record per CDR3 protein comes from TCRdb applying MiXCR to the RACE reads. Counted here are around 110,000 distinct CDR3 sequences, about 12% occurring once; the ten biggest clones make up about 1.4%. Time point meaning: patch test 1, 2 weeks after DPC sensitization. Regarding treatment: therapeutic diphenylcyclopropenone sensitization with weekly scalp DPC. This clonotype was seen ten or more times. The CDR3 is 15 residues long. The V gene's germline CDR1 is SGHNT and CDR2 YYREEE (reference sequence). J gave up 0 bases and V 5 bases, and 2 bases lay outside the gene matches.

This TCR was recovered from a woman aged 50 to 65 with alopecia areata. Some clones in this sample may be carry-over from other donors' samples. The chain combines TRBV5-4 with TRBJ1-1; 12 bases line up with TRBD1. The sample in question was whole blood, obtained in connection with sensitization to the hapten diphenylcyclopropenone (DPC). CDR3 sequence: CASRGQGAMNTEAFF. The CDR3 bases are TGTGCCAGCAGGGGACAGGGGGCGATGAACACTGAAGCTTTCTTT.